The following is a TCR beta chain sequence with its context. What it recognizes is unknown. This clone may be a read error of a much larger clone one base away. Trimming took 10 bases from V and 3 from J, leaving 9 bases between them. Germline CDR1 and CDR2: LGHNT and FRNRAP. The CDR3 has 11 amino acids. This entry comes from a study of early T cells in non-severe SARS-CoV-2 infection. General observations from the study: Lookups in VDJdb leaned toward anti-spike CD8 responses and missed private and CD4 specificities.

Attachment of unique molecular identifiers to individual cDNA molecules was performed. TCRdb reprocessed the 5' RACE reads via MiXCR and lists one record per CDR3 protein. Among around 52,000 distinct CDR3 sequences listed, roughly 13% were seen once. Sequenced: whole blood. This chain connects TRBV12-5 to TRBJ1-1, with no clear D. This receptor was identified in an adult who was a healthcare worker with PCR-confirmed SARS-CoV-2 infection or an uninfected control (not recorded which). The CDR3 DNA is TGTGCTATTGGGCCGGACACTGAAGCTTTCTTT. Amino acid sequence: CAIGPDTEAFF.